The entry that follows covers one T cell receptor (beta chain) sequence. The antigen remains undetermined. The sample belongs to a study of OX40 agonist ivuxolimab in advanced cancers. Sequenced by immunoSEQ multiplex PCR; TCRdb stores in-frame clones only, minus some. This table holds 55,000 or so clones, about nine tenths found once. General study results and limits: Partial responders at 0.1-3.0 mg/kg showed near-lowest clonal expansion.

This TCR derives from an adult with an advanced solid tumor such as melanoma, head and neck, liver or kidney cancer. The sequencing here drew on CD4+ or CD8+ T cells sorted from blood, taken in a trial of the OX40 agonist ivuxolimab.

The CDR3 DNA follows: TGTGCCAGCAGTTGGCCCCCTAACTATGGCTACACCTTC. Its translation: CASSWPPNYGYTF. The rearrangement links TRBV28 to TRBJ1-2, with unresolved D. The CDR3 is 13 amino acids. The V end was cut by 4 bases, the J end by 0 bases, with 6 bases between. CDR1 and CDR2 (germline): MDHEN, SYDVKM.